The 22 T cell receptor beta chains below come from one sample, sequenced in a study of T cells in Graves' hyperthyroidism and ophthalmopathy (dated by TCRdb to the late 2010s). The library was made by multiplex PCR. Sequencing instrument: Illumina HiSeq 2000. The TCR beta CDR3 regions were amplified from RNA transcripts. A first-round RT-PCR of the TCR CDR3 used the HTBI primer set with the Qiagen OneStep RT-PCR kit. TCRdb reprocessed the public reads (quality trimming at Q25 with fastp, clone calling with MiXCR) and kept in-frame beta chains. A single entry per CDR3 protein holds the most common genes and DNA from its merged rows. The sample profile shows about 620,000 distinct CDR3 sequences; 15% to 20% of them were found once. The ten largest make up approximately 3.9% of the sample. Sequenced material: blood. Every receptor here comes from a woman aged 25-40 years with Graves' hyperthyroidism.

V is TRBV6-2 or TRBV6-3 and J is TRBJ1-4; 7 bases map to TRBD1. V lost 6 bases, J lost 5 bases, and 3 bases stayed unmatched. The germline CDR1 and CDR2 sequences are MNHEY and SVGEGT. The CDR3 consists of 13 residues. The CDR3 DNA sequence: TGTGCCAGCAGATTACAGGGGAATGAAAAACTGTTTTTT. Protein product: CASRLQGNEKLFF.

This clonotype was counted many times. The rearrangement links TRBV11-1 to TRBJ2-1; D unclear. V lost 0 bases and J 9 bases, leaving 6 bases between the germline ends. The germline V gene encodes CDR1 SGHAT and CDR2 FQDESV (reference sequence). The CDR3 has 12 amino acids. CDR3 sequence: CASSLADFEQFF. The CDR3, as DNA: TGTGCCAGCAGCTTAGCTGATTTTGAGCAGTTCTTC. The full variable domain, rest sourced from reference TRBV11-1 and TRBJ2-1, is EAEVAQSPRYKITEKSQAVAFWCDPISGHATLYWYRQILGQGPELLVQFQDESVVDDSQLPKDRFSAERLKGVDSTLKIQPAELGDSAMYLCASSLADFEQFFGPGTRLTVL.

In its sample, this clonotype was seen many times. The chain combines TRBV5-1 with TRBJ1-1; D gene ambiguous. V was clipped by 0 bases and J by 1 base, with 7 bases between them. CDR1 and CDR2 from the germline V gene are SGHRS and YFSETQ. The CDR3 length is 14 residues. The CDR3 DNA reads TGCGCCAGCAGCTTGGGAGGTGGGAACACTGAAGCTTTCTTT. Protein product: CASSLGGGNTEAFF.

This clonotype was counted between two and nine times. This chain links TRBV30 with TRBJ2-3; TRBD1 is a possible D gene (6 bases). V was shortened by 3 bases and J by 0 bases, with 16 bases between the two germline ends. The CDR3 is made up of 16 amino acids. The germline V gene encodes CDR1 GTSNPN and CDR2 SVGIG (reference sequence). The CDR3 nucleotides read TGTGCCTGGAGCGGGGACACATTTTCTAGCACAGATACGCAGTATTTT. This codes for CAWSGDTFSSTDTQYF.

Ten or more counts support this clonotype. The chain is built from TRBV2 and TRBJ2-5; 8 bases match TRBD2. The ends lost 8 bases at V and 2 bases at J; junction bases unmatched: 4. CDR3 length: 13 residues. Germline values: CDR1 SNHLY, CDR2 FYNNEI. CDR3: CASSGGRQETQYF. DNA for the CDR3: TGTGCCAGCTCGGGGGGGAGGCAAGAGACCCAGTACTTC.

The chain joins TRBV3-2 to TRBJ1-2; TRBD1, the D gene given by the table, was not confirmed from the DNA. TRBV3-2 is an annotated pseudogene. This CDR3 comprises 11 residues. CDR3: CASRLRTGWAF. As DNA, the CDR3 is TGTGCCAGCAGATTACGGACAGGGTGGGCCTTC.

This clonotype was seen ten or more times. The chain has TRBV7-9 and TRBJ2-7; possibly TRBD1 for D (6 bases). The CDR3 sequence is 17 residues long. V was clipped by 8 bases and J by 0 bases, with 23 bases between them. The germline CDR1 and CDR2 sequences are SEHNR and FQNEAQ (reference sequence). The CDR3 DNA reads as TGTGCCAGCGGCCCCCCAGCTTGGTCGGACAGCTCCTACGAGCAGTACTTC. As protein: CASGPPAWSDSSYEQYF. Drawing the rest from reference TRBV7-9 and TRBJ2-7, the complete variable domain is DTGVSQNPRHKITKRGQNVTFRCDPISEHNRLYWYRQTLGQGPEFLTYFQNEAQLEKSRLLSDRFSAERPKGSFSTLEIQRTEQGDSAMYLCASGPPAWSDSSYEQYFGPGTRLTVT.

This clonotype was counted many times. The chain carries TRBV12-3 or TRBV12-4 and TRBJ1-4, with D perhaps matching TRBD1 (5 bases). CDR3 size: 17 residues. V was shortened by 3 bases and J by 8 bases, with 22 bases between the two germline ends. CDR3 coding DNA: TGTGCCAGCAGTTTCGCCAGTGGGGACGTAAACATCGAAAAACTGTTTTTT. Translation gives CASSFASGDVNIEKLFF.

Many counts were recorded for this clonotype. CDR3 in DNA: TGTGCCAGCAGTGTCCAGGACAGGGGGGGTTACGAGCAGTACTTC. It specifies CASSVQDRGGYEQYF. V and J are TRBV28 and TRBJ2-7, with 10 bases fitting TRBD1. The CDR3 has 15 amino acids. CDR1 is MDHEN, CDR2 SYDVKM, per germline. After removal of 5 bases from V and 4 bases from J, the junction contained 8 bases not matched to a gene.

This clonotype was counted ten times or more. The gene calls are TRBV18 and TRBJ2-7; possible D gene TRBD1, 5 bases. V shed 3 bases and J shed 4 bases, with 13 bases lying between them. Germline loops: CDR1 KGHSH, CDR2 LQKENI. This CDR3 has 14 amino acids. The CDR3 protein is CASSPTSTDYEQYF. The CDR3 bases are TGTGCCAGCTCACCGACCTCGACAGATTACGAGCAGTACTTC.

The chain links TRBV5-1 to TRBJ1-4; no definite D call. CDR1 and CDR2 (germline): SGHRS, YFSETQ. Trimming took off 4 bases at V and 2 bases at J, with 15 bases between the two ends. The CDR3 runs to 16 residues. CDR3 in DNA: TGCGCCAGCAGCCGGGAGGGTATCCGGACTAATGAAAAACTGTTTTTT. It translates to CASSREGIRTNEKLFF.

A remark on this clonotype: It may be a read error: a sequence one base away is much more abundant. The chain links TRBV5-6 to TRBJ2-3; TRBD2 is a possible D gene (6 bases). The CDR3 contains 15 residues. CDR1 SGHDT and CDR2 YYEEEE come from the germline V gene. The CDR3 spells CANSLSSGYRDTQYF. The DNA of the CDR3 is TGTGCCAACAGCTTGTCCAGCGGGTACCGAGATACGCAGTATTTT.

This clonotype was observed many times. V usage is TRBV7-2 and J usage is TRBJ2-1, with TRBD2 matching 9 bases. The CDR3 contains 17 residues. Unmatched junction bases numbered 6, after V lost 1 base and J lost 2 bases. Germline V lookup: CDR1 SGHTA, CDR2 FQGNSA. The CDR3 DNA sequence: TGTGCCAGCAGCTTAGTCCACCTAGCGGGACCCTACAATGAGCAGTTCTTC. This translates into CASSLVHLAGPYNEQFF. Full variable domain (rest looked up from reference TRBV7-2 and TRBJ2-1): GAGVSQSPSNKVTEKGKDVELRCDPISGHTALYWYRQSLGQGLEFLIYFQGNSAPDKSGLPSDRFSAERTGGSVSTLTIQRTQQEDSAVYLCASSLVHLAGPYNEQFFGPGTRLTVL.

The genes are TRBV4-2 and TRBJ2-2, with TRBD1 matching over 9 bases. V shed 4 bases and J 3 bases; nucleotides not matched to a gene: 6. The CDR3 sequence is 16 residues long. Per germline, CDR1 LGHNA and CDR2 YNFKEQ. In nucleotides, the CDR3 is TGTGCCAGCAGCCCTCGACAGGGGGACGACACCGGGGAGCTGTTTTTT. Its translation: CASSPRQGDDTGELFF.

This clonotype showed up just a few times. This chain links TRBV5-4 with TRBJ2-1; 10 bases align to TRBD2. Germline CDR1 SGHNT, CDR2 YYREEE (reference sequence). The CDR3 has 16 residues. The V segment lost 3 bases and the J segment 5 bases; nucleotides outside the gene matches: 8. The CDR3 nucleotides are TGTGCCAGCAGCTGGGAGACTAGCGGGTACAACAATGAGCAGTTCTTC. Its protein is CASSWETSGYNNEQFF.

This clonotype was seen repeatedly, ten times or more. The CDR3 loop reads CSGIPREWYEQYF. The CDR3, as DNA: TGCAGTGGGATCCCCCGGGAATGGTACGAGCAGTACTTC. The chain combines TRBV20-1 with TRBJ2-7, with a weak D call TRBD2 (5 bases). V gave up 7 bases and J gave up 4 bases, with 17 bases separating them. Germline assignment: CDR1 DFQATT and CDR2 SNEGSKA (reference sequence). There are 13 residues in the CDR3.

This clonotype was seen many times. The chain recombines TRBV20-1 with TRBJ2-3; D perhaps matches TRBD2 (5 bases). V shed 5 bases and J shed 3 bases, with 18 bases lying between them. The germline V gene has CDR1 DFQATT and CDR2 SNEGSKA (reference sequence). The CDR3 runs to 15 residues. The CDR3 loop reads CSADYLDAQTDTQYF. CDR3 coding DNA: TGCAGTGCTGACTACTTGGACGCCCAAACAGATACGCAGTATTTT.

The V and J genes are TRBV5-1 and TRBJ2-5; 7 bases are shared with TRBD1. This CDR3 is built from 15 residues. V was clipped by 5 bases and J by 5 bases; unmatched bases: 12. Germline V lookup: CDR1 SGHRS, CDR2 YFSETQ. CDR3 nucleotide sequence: TGCGCCAGCAGTCGCCAGGGAACAGGGGAGGAGACCCAGTACTTC. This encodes CASSRQGTGEETQYF.

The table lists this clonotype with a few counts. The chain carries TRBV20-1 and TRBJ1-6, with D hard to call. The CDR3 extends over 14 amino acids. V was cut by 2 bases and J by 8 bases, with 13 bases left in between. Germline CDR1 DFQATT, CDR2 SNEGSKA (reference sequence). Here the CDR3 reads CSARIGKAHSPLHF. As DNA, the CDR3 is TGCAGTGCTAGAATTGGAAAGGCCCATTCACCCCTCCACTTT.

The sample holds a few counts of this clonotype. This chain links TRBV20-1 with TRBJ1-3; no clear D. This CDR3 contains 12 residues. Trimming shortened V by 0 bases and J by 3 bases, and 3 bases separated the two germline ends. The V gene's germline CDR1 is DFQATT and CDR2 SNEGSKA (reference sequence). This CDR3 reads CSARDLGNTIYF. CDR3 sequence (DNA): TGCAGTGCTAGAGATCTTGGAAACACCATATATTTT.

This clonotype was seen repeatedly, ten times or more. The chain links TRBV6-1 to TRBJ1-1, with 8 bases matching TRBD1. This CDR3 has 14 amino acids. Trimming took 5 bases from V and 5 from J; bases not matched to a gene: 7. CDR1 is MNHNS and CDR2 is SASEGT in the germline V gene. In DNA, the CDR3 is TGTGCCAGCAGTCCAACAGGGGGATGGACTGAAGCTTTCTTT. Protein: CASSPTGGWTEAFF.

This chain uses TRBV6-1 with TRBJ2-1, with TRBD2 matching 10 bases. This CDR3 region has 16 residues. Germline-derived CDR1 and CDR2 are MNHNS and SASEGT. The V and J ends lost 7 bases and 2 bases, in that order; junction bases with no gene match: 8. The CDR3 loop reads CASTSTSGIPYNEQFF. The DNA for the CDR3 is TGTGCCAGCACCTCTACTAGCGGGATACCCTACAATGAGCAGTTCTTC.